These 3 T cell receptor beta chains came from one sample sequenced in a study of blood T cell repertoires in COVID-19. Clones were read by immunoSEQ multiplex PCR, and TCRdb kept only the in-frame ones, dropping some. The sample holds about 310,000 clones, 90% seen once. Sequencing input: peripheral blood. The receptors were gathered from a middle-aged woman with COVID-19, enrolled during active disease.

The J gene is TRBJ1-1, the V gene TRBV5-8; D is perhaps TRBD1 (5 bases). Looked up from germline, CDR1 is SGHTS and CDR2 is YDEGEE. This CDR3 region has 16 residues. The germline V and J ends were trimmed by 1 base and 0 bases, with 13 bases remaining between them. The DNA for the CDR3 is TGTGCCAGCAGCTTGAGGGCAGGGAAGATGAACACTGAAGCTTTCTTT. It translates to CASSLRAGKMNTEAFF.

The chain is built from TRBV5-6 and TRBJ2-2; D perhaps matches TRBD1 (5 bases). V shed 4 bases and J shed 6 bases, with 10 bases lying between them. The CDR3 has 13 amino acids. Germline CDR1 is SGHDT and CDR2 is YYEEEE. The DNA for the CDR3 is TGTGCCAGCAGCCTCAGGGTCGCCGGGGAGCTGTTTTTT. As protein: CASSLRVAGELFF.

The CDR3 protein is CASSDSGQGEYNEQFF. The CDR3 DNA reads TGTGCCAGCAGTGACTCTGGACAGGGGGAATACAATGAGCAGTTCTTC. The chain uses TRBV6-4 and TRBJ2-1; 10 positions agree with TRBD1. The CDR3 covers 16 residues. Germline V gene sequence: CDR1 MRHNA, CDR2 SNTAGT. The J segment lost 4 bases and the V segment lost 0 bases, leaving 3 bases of the junction unmatched.